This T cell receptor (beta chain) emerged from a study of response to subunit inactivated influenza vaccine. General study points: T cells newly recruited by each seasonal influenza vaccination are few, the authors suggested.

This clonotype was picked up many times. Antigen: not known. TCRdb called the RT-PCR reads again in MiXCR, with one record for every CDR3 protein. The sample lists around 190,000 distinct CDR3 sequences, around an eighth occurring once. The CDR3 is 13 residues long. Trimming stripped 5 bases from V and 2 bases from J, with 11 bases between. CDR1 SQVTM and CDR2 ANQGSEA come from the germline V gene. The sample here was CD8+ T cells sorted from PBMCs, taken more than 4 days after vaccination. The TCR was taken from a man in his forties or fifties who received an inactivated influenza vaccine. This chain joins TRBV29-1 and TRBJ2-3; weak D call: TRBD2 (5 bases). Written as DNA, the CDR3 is TGCAGCGTTAAAAGAGACTACACAGATACGCAGTATTTT. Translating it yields CSVKRDYTDTQYF.